This is a list of T cell receptor beta chains from one sample in a study of T cell responses to AZD1222 COVID-19 vaccine. Sequencing was performed with immunoSEQ multiplex PCR; in TCRdb, only in-frame clones are kept and a portion is missing. This sample has about 120,000 clones; approximately 83% occur once, and the top ten carry over 8%. Source: peripheral blood, taken on day 0 of AZD1222 vaccination. All receptors derive from an adult in good health. The CDR3 runs from the conserved cysteine through the conserved F or W. A D gene is named only where the DNA matches it firmly. Expanded clones get a size class; other rows say once, few or many, or leave the size out.

D: TRBD1
J: TRBJ1-2
V: TRBV5-5
size: .
DNA: TGTGCCAGCAGCTTTAGCCGATCCGGGACAGGGCTAAACTATGGCTACACCTTC
CDR3: CASSFSRSGTGLNYGYTF

D: .
J: TRBJ2-3
V: TRBV6-5
size: .
DNA: TGTGCCAGCAGACCCGCCTGGGGAGGCACAGATACGCAGTATTTT
CDR3: CASRPAWGGTDTQYF

D: .
J: TRBJ1-3
V: TRBV5-6
size: .
DNA: TGTGCCAGCAGCTTGGCTCGAAGGGGAAGTGCTCTCTCTGGAAACACCATATATTTT
CDR3: CASSLARRGSALSGNTIYF

D: .
J: TRBJ1-1
V: TRBV7-9
size: once
DNA: TGTGCCAGCATCGTCGAATCCGGGTGGAACACTGAAGCTTTCTTT
CDR3: CASIVESGWNTEAFF

D: TRBD1
J: TRBJ2-7
V: TRBV5-5
size: .
DNA: TGTGCCAGCAGCTTCGGGACAGCCCCCCGCGAGCAGTACTTC
CDR3: CASSFGTAPREQYF

D: .
J: TRBJ2-5
V: TRBV11-3
size: .
DNA: TGTGCCAGCAGCTTAGTTGGTCCGGAGACCCAGTACTTC
CDR3: CASSLVGPETQYF

D: .
J: TRBJ1-6
V: TRBV7-6
size: .
DNA: TGTGCCAGCAGCTTAACGACAGATTCCCCCCTCCACTTT
CDR3: CASSLTTDSPLHF

D: TRBD1
J: TRBJ1-2
V: TRBV30
size: .
DNA: TGTGCCTGGAGTGGACAGGGGATTGTCTATGGCTACACCTTC
CDR3: CAWSGQGIVYGYTF

D: .
J: TRBJ1-6
V: TRBV12-3/TRBV12-4
size: .
DNA: TGTGCCAGCAGTTTCAAGGGGTCACCCCTCCACTTT
CDR3: CASSFKGSPLHF

D: .
J: TRBJ1-2
V: TRBV7-3
size: .
DNA: TGTGCCAGCAGCCCCTCCCTACGGCACTATGGCTACACCTTC
CDR3: CASSPSLRHYGYTF

D: .
J: TRBJ1-5
V: TRBV6-5
size: few
DNA: TGTGCCAGCAGGAGGACTAAGAGCCGCAATCAGCCCCAGCATTTT
CDR3: CASRRTKSRNQPQHF

D: TRBD1
J: TRBJ1-1
V: TRBV2
size: .
DNA: TGTGCCAGCACCGAACAGGGGGTCGGCGGCACTGAAGCTTTCTTT
CDR3: CASTEQGVGGTEAFF

D: .
J: TRBJ2-5
V: TRBV6-5
size: .
DNA: TGTGCCAGCAGACCGGAGAGACACCAAGAGACCCAGTACTTC
CDR3: CASRPERHQETQYF

D: TRBD2
J: TRBJ2-7
V: TRBV19
size: once
DNA: TGTGCCAGTAGTATAAGTAGCGGGCCCTCCTACGAGCAGTACTTC
CDR3: CASSISSGPSYEQYF

D: TRBD1
J: TRBJ2-7
V: TRBV10-2
size: .
DNA: TGCGCCAGCAGTGCGGGACAGGGTTCAGACGAGCAGTACTTC
CDR3: CASSAGQGSDEQYF

D: .
J: TRBJ2-7
V: TRBV13
size: once
DNA: TGTGCCAGCAGCCTACATGGACTTTCCTACGAGCAGTACTTC
CDR3: CASSLHGLSYEQYF

D: TRBD1
J: TRBJ1-3
V: TRBV11-3
size: once
DNA: TGTGCCAGCAGCTCGCACAGGGGGCGAGAAGGAAACACCATATATTTT
CDR3: CASSSHRGREGNTIYF

D: .
J: TRBJ1-4
V: TRBV7-9
size: .
DNA: TGTGCCAGCAGTTGGGGCGGAGGTCGGGGGAATGAAAAACTGTTTTTT
CDR3: CASSWGGGRGNEKLFF

D: .
J: TRBJ2-1
V: TRBV6-5
size: .
DNA: TGTGCCAGCAGTCTCATCGAAGAAAATGAGCAGTTCTTC
CDR3: CASSLIEENEQFF

D: .
J: TRBJ1-5
V: TRBV7-9
size: .
DNA: TGTGCCAGCACCGGGGGCAACAATCAGCCCCAGCATTTT
CDR3: CASTGGNNQPQHF

D: .
J: TRBJ1-4
V: TRBV6-5
size: .
DNA: TGTGCCAGCAGGGGGGGTCGGGCTAATGAAAAACTGTTTTTT
CDR3: CASRGGRANEKLFF

D: .
J: TRBJ1-4
V: TRBV20-1
size: .
DNA: TGCAGTGCTAACCAAGGGGAAAAACTGTTTTTT
CDR3: CSANQGEKLFF

D: .
J: TRBJ1-3
V: TRBV3-1/TRBV3-2
size: .
DNA: TGTGCCAGCAGAATAGGACAGTCTGGAAACACCATATATTTT
CDR3: CASRIGQSGNTIYF

D: .
J: TRBJ2-7
V: TRBV5-1
size: .
DNA: TGCGCCAGCAGCCCCTATAGTGGTCCCCGCATTAAATCCTACGAGCAGTACTTC
CDR3: CASSPYSGPRIKSYEQYF

D: TRBD2
J: TRBJ2-1
V: TRBV27
size: .
DNA: TGTGCCAGCAGTTGGATTAGCGGGGGGGCGAATGAGCAGTTCTTC
CDR3: CASSWISGGANEQFF

D: .
J: TRBJ1-3
V: TRBV7-3
size: .
DNA: TGTGCCAGCAGCTCCGGAGGATTTGGGTTGGGAAACACCATATATTTT
CDR3: CASSSGGFGLGNTIYF

D: TRBD1
J: TRBJ1-4
V: TRBV7-9
size: .
DNA: TGTGCCAGCAGCCCAAATCCCGGGACAGGGGGAAATGAAAAACTGTTTTTT
CDR3: CASSPNPGTGGNEKLFF

D: .
J: TRBJ1-4
V: TRBV28
size: few
DNA: TGTGCCAGCAGTTTAGCAACTAATGAAAAACTGTTTTTT
CDR3: CASSLATNEKLFF

D: .
J: TRBJ2-7
V: TRBV5-1
size: .
DNA: TGCGCCAGCAGCTTGGAGGCGGGCCAGATCTACGAGCAGTACTTC
CDR3: CASSLEAGQIYEQYF

D: .
J: TRBJ1-1
V: TRBV3-1/TRBV3-2
size: .
DNA: TGTGCCAGCAGCCCCCGCTCGCGGGGTTCCATGAACACTGAAGCTTTCTTT
CDR3: CASSPRSRGSMNTEAFF

D: .
J: TRBJ2-1
V: TRBV19
size: .
DNA: TGTGCCAGTAGTATGCTGGCTTACAATGAGCAGTTCTTC
CDR3: CASSMLAYNEQFF

D: .
J: TRBJ1-4
V: TRBV6-2/TRBV6-3
size: few
DNA: TGTGCCAGCAGTTACGGATGGGGAATCAATGAAAAACTGTTTTTT
CDR3: CASSYGWGINEKLFF

D: TRBD2
J: TRBJ2-1
V: TRBV6-6
size: .
DNA: TGTGCCAGCTTCTCTAGCGGGGCTTCCTACAATGAGCAGTTCTTC
CDR3: CASFSSGASYNEQFF

D: TRBD1
J: TRBJ2-7
V: TRBV6-5
size: .
DNA: TGTGCCAGCAGTTCCGGGACAGCCGTCTACGAGCAGTACTTC
CDR3: CASSSGTAVYEQYF

D: .
J: TRBJ2-5
V: TRBV6-4
size: .
DNA: TGTGCCAGCAGTGACCAGGTGGGGGAGACCCAGTACTTC
CDR3: CASSDQVGETQYF

D: TRBD1
J: TRBJ1-5
V: TRBV3-1/TRBV3-2
size: .
DNA: TGTGCCAGCAGCCAAGGGACAGGGGGCGAGCAGCCCCAGCATTTT
CDR3: CASSQGTGGEQPQHF

D: .
J: TRBJ1-3
V: TRBV18
size: .
DNA: TGTGCCAGCTCACCAGGAGAGAGAAACACCATATATTTT
CDR3: CASSPGERNTIYF

D: .
J: TRBJ2-7
V: TRBV7-2
size: once
DNA: TGTGCCAGCAGCCCGGGGATGACGGACGAGCAGTACTTC
CDR3: CASSPGMTDEQYF